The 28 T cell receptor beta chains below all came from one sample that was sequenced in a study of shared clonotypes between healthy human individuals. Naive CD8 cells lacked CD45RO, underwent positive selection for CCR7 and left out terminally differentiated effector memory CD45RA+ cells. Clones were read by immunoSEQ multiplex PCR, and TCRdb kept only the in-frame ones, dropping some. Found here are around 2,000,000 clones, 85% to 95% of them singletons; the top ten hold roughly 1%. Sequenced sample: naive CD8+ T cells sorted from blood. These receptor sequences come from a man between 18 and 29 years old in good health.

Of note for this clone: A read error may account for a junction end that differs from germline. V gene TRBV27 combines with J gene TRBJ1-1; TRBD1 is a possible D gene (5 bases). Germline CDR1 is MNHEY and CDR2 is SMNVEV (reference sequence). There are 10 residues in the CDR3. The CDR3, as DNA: TGTGCCAGCCACCGGGGCCCATCTCTCTTT. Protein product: CASHRGPSLF.

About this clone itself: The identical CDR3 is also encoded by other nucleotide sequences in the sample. The CDR3 DNA reads as TGCGCCAGCAGCTTGGCCCAGGGGGCGCGAAATGAGCAGTTCTTC. Encoded protein: CASSLAQGARNEQFF. This chain connects TRBV5-1 to TRBJ2-1; 8 bases match TRBD1. V was pared by 0 bases and J by 7 bases, with 6 bases of the junction left unmatched. Germline lookup yields CDR1 SGHRS and CDR2 YFSETQ. The CDR3 is 15 amino acids.

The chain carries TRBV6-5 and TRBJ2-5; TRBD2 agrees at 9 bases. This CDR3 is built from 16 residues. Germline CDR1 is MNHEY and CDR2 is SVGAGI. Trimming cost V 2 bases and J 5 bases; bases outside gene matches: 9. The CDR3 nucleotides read TGTGCCAGCAGTTACGAGCCTAGCGGGAATGAGGAGACCCAGTACTTC. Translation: CASSYEPSGNEETQYF.

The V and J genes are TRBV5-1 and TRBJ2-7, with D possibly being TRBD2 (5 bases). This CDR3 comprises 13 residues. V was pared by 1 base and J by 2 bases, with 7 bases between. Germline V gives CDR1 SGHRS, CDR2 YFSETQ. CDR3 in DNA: TGCGCCAGCAGCTTGTCTAGCACCTACGAGCAGTACTTC. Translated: CASSLSSTYEQYF.

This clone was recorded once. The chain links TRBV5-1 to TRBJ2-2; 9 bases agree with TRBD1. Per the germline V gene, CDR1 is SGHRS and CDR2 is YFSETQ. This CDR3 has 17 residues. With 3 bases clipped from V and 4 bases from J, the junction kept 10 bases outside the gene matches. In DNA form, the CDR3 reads TGCGCCAGCAGCTCACACCCTGGACAGGGGATCACCGGGGAGCTGTTTTTT. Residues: CASSSHPGQGITGELFF.

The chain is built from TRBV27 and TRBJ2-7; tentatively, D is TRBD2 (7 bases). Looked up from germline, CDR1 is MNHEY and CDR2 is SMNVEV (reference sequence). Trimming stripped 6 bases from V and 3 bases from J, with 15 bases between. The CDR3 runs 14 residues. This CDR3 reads CASSPGGPYYEQYF. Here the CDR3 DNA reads TGTGCCAGCAGCCCCGGGGGGCCCTACTACGAGCAGTACTTC.

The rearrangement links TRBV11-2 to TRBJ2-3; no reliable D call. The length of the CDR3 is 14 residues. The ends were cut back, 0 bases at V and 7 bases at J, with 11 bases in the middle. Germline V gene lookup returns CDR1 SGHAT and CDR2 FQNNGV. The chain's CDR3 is CASSLDPASNTQYF. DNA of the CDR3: TGTGCCAGCAGCTTAGATCCGGCTTCTAATACGCAGTATTTT. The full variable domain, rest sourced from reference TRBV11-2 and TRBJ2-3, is EAGVAQSPRYKIIEKRQSVAFWCNPISGHATLYWYQQILGQGPKLLIQFQNNGVVDDSQLPKDRFSAERLKGVDSTLKIQPAKLEDSAVYLCASSLDPASNTQYFGPGTRLTVL.

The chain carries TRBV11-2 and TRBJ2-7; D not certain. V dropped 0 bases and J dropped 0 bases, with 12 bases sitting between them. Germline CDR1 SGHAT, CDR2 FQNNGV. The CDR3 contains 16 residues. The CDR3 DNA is TGTGCCAGCAGCTTAGATACATTTTCTGGCTCCTACGAGCAGTACTTC. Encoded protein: CASSLDTFSGSYEQYF.

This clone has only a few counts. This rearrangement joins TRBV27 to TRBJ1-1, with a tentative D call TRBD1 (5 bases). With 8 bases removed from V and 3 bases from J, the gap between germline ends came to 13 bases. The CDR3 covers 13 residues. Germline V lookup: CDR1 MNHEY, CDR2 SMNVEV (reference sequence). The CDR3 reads CASLGGIDTEAFF. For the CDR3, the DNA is TGTGCCAGCCTCGGGGGTATAGACACTGAAGCTTTCTTT.

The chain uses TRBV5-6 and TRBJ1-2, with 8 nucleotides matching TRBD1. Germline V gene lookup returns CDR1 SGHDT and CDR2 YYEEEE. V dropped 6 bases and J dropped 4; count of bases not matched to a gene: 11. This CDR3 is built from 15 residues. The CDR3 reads CASTWSGGAFYGYTF. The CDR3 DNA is TGTGCCAGCACCTGGTCAGGGGGCGCGTTCTATGGCTACACCTTC.

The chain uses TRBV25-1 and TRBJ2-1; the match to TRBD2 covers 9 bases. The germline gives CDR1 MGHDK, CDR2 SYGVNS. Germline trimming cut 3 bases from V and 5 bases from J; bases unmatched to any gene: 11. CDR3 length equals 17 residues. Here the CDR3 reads CASSDQLAGPIDNEQFF. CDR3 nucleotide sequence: TGTGCCAGCAGTGATCAGCTAGCGGGGCCTATAGACAATGAGCAGTTCTTC. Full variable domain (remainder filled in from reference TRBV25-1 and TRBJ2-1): EADIYQTPRYLVIGTGKKITLECSQTMGHDKMYWYQQDPGMELHLIHYSYGVNSTEKGDLSSESTVSRIRTEHFPLTLESARPSHTSQYLCASSDQLAGPIDNEQFFGPGTRLTVL.

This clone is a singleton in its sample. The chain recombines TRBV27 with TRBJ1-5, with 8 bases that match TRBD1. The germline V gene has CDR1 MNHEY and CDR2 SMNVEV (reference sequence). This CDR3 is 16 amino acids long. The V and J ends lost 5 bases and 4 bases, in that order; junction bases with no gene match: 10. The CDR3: CASSTGTGYLNQPQHF. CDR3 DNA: TGTGCCAGCAGTACCGGGACAGGTTACTTAAATCAGCCCCAGCATTTT.

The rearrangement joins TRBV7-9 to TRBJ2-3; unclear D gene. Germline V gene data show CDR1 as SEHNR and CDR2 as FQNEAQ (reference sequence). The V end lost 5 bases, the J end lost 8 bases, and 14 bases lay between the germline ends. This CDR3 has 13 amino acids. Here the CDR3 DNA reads TGTGCCAGCAGCCCTAATGTTGGTGGTACGCAGTATTTT. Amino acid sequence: CASSPNVGGTQYF.

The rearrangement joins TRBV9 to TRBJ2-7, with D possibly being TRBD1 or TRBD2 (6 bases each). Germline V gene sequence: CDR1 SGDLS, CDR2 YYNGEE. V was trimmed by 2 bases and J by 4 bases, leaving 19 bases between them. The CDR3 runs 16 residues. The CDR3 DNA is TGTGCCAGCAGCGTCGGGGGCCCTGGCGTCTTTTACGAGCAGTACTTC. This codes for CASSVGGPGVFYEQYF.

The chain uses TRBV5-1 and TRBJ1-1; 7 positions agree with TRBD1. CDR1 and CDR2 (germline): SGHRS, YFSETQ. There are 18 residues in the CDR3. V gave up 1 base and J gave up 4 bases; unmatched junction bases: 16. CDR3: CASSLYQGLTGVGTEAFF. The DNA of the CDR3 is TGCGCCAGCAGCTTGTATCAAGGCCTAACAGGGGTAGGCACTGAAGCTTTCTTT.

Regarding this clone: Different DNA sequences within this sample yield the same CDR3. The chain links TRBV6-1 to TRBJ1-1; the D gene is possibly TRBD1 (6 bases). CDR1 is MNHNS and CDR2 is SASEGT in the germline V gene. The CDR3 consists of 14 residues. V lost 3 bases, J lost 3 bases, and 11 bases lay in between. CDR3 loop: CASSEGGGYTEAFF. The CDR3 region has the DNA TGTGCCAGCAGTGAGGGAGGGGGTTACACTGAAGCTTTCTTT.

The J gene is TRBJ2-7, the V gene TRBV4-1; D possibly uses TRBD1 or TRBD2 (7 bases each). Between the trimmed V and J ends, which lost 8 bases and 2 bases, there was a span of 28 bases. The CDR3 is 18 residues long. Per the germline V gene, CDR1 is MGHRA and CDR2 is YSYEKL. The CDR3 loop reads CASGGGGGGTGLPYEQYF. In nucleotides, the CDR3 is TGCGCCAGCGGGGGGGGAGGGGGCGGAACAGGACTCCCCTACGAGCAGTACTTC.

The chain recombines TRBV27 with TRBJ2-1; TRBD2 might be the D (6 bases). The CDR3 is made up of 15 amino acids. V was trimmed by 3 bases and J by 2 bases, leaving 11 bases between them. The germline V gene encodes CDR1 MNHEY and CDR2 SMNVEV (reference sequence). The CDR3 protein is CASSFDAGTYNEQFF. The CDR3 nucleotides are TGTGCCAGCAGTTTTGACGCGGGAACCTACAATGAGCAGTTCTTC.

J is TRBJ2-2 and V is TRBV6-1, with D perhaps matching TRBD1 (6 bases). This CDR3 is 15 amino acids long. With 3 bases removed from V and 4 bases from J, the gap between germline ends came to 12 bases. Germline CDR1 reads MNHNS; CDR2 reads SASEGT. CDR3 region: CASSDPTGSTGELFF. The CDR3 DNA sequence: TGTGCCAGCAGTGATCCGACAGGTTCCACCGGGGAGCTGTTTTTT.

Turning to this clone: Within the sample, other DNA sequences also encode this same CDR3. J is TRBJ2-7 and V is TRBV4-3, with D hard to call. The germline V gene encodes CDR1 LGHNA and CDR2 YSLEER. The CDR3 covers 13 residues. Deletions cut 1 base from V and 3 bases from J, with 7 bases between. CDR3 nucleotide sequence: TGCGCCAGCAGCCAAGGGGTGGGCTACGAGCAGTACTTC. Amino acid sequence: CASSQGVGYEQYF.

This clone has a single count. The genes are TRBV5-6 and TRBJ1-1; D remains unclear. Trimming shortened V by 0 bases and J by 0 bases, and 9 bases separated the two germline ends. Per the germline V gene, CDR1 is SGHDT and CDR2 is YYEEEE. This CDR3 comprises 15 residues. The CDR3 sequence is CASSLAMGMNTEAFF. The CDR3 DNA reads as TGTGCCAGCAGCTTGGCGATGGGTATGAACACTGAAGCTTTCTTT.

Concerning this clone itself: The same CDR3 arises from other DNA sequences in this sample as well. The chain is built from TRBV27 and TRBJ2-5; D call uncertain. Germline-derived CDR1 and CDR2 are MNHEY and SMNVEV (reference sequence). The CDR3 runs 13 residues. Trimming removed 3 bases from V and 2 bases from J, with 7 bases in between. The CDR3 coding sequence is TGTGCCAGCAGTTTGCAGGATCAAGAGACCCAGTACTTC. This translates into CASSLQDQETQYF.

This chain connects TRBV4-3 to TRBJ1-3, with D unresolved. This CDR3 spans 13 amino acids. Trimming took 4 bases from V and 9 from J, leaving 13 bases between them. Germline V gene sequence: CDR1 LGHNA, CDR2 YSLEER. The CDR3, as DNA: TGCGCCAGCAGCCCAACTTACTCCGCCACCATATATTTT. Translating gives CASSPTYSATIYF.

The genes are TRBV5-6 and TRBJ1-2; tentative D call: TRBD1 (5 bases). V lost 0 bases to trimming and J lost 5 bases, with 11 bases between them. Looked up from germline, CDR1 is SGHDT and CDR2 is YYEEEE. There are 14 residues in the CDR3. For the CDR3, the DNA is TGTGCCAGCAGCTTGGAGGACGGGACTTATGGCTACACCTTC. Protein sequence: CASSLEDGTYGYTF.

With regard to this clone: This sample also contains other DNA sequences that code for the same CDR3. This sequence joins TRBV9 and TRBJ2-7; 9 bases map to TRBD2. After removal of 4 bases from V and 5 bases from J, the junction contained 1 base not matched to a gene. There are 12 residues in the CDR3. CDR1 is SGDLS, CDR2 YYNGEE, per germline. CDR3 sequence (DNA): TGTGCCAGCAGCCCTAGCGGGGACGAGCAGTACTTC. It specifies CASSPSGDEQYF.

Here the CDR3 reads CAIRQGDTEAFF. In DNA form, the CDR3 reads TGTGCCATCAGGCAGGGGGACACTGAAGCTTTCTTT. The rearrangement links TRBV10-3 to TRBJ1-1; TRBD1 matches at 7 bases. V lost 6 bases and J lost 3; bases outside the gene matches: 1. The germline V gene has CDR1 ENHRY and CDR2 SYGVKD. The length of the CDR3 is 12 residues.

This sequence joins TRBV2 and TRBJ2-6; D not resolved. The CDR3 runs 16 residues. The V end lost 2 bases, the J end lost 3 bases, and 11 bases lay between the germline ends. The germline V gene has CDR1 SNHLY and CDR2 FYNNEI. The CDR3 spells CASSEPGLSGANVLTF. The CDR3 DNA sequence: TGTGCCAGCAGTGAACCCGGGTTAAGTGGGGCCAACGTCCTGACTTTC.

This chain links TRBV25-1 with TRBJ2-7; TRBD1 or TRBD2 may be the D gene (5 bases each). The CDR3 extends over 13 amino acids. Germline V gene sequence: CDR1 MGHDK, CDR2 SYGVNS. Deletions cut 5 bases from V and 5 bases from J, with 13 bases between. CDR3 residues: CASSLSGTHEQYF. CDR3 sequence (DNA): TGTGCCAGCAGTCTGTCCGGGACCCACGAGCAGTACTTC.